This T cell receptor (beta chain) is drawn from a study of tumor-infiltrating lymphocytes in oesophageal squamous cell carcinoma. TCRdb reprocessed the PCR reads with MiXCR, giving one entry per CDR3 protein. The sample records over 10,000 distinct CDR3 sequences, under 70% being singletons. This clonotype was seen only a few times. The origin of this receptor is a male donor with esophageal squamous cell carcinoma. Sequencing was performed on esophageal tumor tissue.

CDR3 DNA sequence: TGTGCCAGCAGCACCGAAGCGACTCGAGCATGGAATGAGCAGTTCTTC. This gives the protein CASSTEATRAWNEQFF. The chain employs TRBV7-3 and TRBJ2-1, with no clear D. Germline CDR1 SGHTA, CDR2 FQGTGA. V was pared by 5 bases and J by 7 bases, with 21 bases between. The CDR3 loop spans 16 amino acids.